The entry below describes one TCR beta chain. Its specificity is unknown. This record belongs to a study of cytomegalovirus exposure and HLA in healthy donors. Study-wide background: The Caucasian-associated ancestry cluster held around 76% of 398 genotyped donors.

CDR3 length equals 17 residues. The V end was cut by 2 bases, the J end by 0 bases, with 17 bases between. Germline V gene sequence: CDR1 SNHLY, CDR2 FYNNEI. Primers included in the PCR were 60 Vbeta and 13 Jbeta primers. Here immunoSEQ multiplex PCR was the method, and the copy in TCRdb shows in-frame clones only, minus some. The table has approximately 160,000 clones, roughly 85% seen once. The study, taken as a whole, reports: Some public TCRs appeared in many individuals, while most sequences were rare. The CMV antigen specificity of three CMV-associated chains was confirmed through in vitro analysis. DRB1 showed the most TCR associations and HLA-C the fewest in a later analysis, as rates varied by HLA locus.

This clonotype was obtained from a male donor in good health and CMV-seronegative. Sequencing was done on a sample of PBMCs. V and J are TRBV2 and TRBJ2-7; tentative D call: TRBD1 (6 bases). The CDR3 coding sequence is TGTGCCAGCAGTGAATTCCCGGACAGTACCATCTCCTACGAGCAGTACTTC. Amino acids: CASSEFPDSTISYEQYF.